The rows below give T cell receptor beta chains drawn from one sample of a study of T cells in Graves' hyperthyroidism and ophthalmopathy. Via MiXCR, TCRdb re-called the multiplex PCR reads, giving one row per CDR3 protein. The table lists fewer than 650,000 distinct CDR3 sequences, about 15% of them singletons. Sequencing used blood. The receptors here all came from a woman aged 40 to 50 with Graves' hyperthyroidism. Each CDR3 is given with its conserved first and last residue. A D gene is named only where the DNA matches it firmly. A row's size may be missing; if present it is once, few, many or a size class.

J gene,V gene,D gene,clone size,CDR3 DNA,CDR3 protein
TRBJ2-1,TRBV11-3,-,many,TGTGCCAGCAGCCACGACGGAGTCTACAATGAGCAGTTCTTC,CASSHDGVYNEQFF
TRBJ1-2,TRBV6-9,TRBD1,few,TGTGCCAGCAGTTACTTACCCAGACAGGGGTTAAGCTATGGCTACACCTTC,CASSYLPRQGLSYGYTF
TRBJ2-1,TRBV11-2,-,many,TGTGCCAGCAGCTTAGACCTGAGGCGCGGTGAGCAGTTCTTC,CASSLDLRRGEQFF
TRBJ2-7,TRBV6-1,TRBD2,many,TGTGCCAGCACGAATACGCTAGCGGTACCCTACGAGCAGTACTTC,CASTNTLAVPYEQYF
TRBJ1-1,TRBV7-9,-,-,TGTGCCAGCAGCTTAAAGGCAGAGAACACTGAAGCTTTCTTT,CASSLKAENTEAFF
TRBJ2-3,TRBV6-2/TRBV6-3,TRBD2,few,TGTGCCAGCAGTTACGAGTCGGGAGGCGGGGATACGCAGTATTTT,CASSYESGGGDTQYF
TRBJ1-1,TRBV7-9,-,many,TGTGCCAGCAGCTTAGACGGGGAATTGGCTGAAGCTTTCTTT,CASSLDGELAEAFF
TRBJ2-5,TRBV20-1,-,many,TGCAGTGCCAAGACTAGTGGAGAGACCCAGTACTTC,CSAKTSGETQYF
TRBJ2-2,TRBV4-1,-,-,TGCGCCAGCAGCCAATCGGGTGGGGACACCGGGGAGCTGTTTTTT,CASSQSGGDTGELFF
TRBJ2-1,TRBV24-1,TRBD1,-,TGTGCCACCCGGGACAGGAGTAGAGATGAGCAGTTCTTC,CATRDRSRDEQFF
TRBJ1-2,TRBV20-1,-,-,TGCAGTGCTACAGACCCCAGGGGAAGGAACTATGGCTACACCTTC,CSATDPRGRNYGYTF